Listed below are T cell receptor beta chains from one sample, sequenced in a study of vaccination effects on CD4 cells after COVID-19. These receptors' targets are unknown. Sequencing was performed with immunoSEQ multiplex PCR; in TCRdb, only in-frame clones are kept and a portion is missing. The profile covers about 27,000 clones, with approximately 76% appearing a single time and approximately 10% taken by the ten largest. Source: CD4+ T cells from PBMCs cultured with SARS-CoV-2 spike peptides, taken before COVID-19 vaccination. The source is a human donor who received a COVID-19 vaccine. The CDR3 runs from the conserved cysteine through the conserved F or W. Fields, in order: V gene, J gene, clone size, D gene, CDR3 protein, CDR3 DNA. A D gene is named only where the DNA matches it firmly. Some rows have no size entry. The others give once, few or many, or a class for an expanded clone.

v_gene: TRBV7-8
j_gene: TRBJ1-5
abundance: NA
d_gene: NA
CDR3aa: CASSLAGSGQPQHF
CDR3nt: TGTGCCAGCAGCTTAGCGGGTTCCGGGCAGCCCCAGCATTTT

v_gene: TRBV11-2
j_gene: TRBJ2-1
abundance: NA
d_gene: NA
CDR3aa: CASSLAGGGNNEQFF
CDR3nt: TGTGCCAGCAGCTTAGCGGGGGGCGGTAACAATGAGCAGTTCTTC

v_gene: TRBV11-3
j_gene: TRBJ1-3
abundance: NA
d_gene: NA
CDR3aa: CASSLVSGNTIYF
CDR3nt: TGTGCCAGCAGCTTAGTTTCTGGAAACACCATATATTTT

v_gene: TRBV3-1/TRBV3-2
j_gene: TRBJ2-3
abundance: NA
d_gene: TRBD2
CDR3aa: CASSQVLPGLAGVSTDTQYF
CDR3nt: TGTGCCAGCAGCCAGGTATTACCGGGACTAGCGGGAGTTAGCACAGATACGCAGTATTTT

v_gene: TRBV9
j_gene: TRBJ1-2
abundance: NA
d_gene: NA
CDR3aa: CASSPPGGVYGYTF
CDR3nt: TGTGCCAGCAGCCCCCCGGGGGGCGTCTATGGCTACACCTTC

v_gene: TRBV7-9
j_gene: TRBJ2-2
abundance: few
d_gene: TRBD2
CDR3aa: CASSSGLAGLNTGELFF
CDR3nt: TGTGCCAGCAGCTCGGGACTAGCGGGGTTGAACACCGGGGAGCTGTTTTTT

v_gene: TRBV3-1/TRBV3-2
j_gene: TRBJ1-2
abundance: few
d_gene: NA
CDR3aa: CASSQTANYGYTF
CDR3nt: TGTGCCAGCAGCCAGACCGCTAACTATGGCTACACCTTC

v_gene: TRBV7-6
j_gene: TRBJ1-4
abundance: once
d_gene: NA
CDR3aa: CASSLRGTVDEKLFF
CDR3nt: TGTGCCAGCAGCTTAAGGGGGACTGTAGATGAAAAACTGTTTTTT

v_gene: TRBV10-3
j_gene: TRBJ2-6
abundance: NA
d_gene: TRBD1
CDR3aa: CAISETGTGKRGANVLTF
CDR3nt: TGTGCCATCAGTGAGACCGGGACAGGGAAGCGTGGGGCCAACGTCCTGACTTTC

v_gene: TRBV29-1
j_gene: TRBJ2-7
abundance: NA
d_gene: NA
CDR3aa: CSATGDVYEQYF
CDR3nt: TGCAGCGCTACCGGGGACGTGTACGAGCAGTACTTC